This is a list of T cell receptor beta chains from one sample in a study of blood T cell repertoires in COVID-19. Method: immunoSEQ multiplex PCR; TCRdb's copy keeps in-frame clones and lacks some. Here the sample spans 240,000 or so clones, 88% being singletons. Sequenced material: peripheral blood. The receptors were sampled from a middle-aged woman who had recovered from COVID-19. The conserved cysteine and the conserved F or W are not part of the CDR3 here.

J	V	length	CDR3
TRBJ2-3	TRBV29-1	11	SDLAASTDTQY
TRBJ1-5	TRBV2	13	ASRGDRGSNQPQH
TRBJ1-2	TRBV5-1	14	ASSSALGAGTYGYT
TRBJ2-7	TRBV6-2/TRBV6-3	13	ASTPSGRAGYEQY
TRBJ2-7	TRBV6-5	12	ATQRGGASYEQY
TRBJ1-2	TRBV6-6	13	ASSAAGTGAYGYT
TRBJ2-7	TRBV3-1/TRBV3-2	14	ASSPSGSRGIGEQY
TRBJ1-1	TRBV7-2	11	ASSSGGETEAF
TRBJ1-1	TRBV3-1/TRBV3-2	12	ASSQPRVNTEAF
TRBJ2-1	TRBV6-2/TRBV6-3	13	ASSPRQGAYNEQF
TRBJ1-2	TRBV27	14	ASSPRPSTVNYGYT
TRBJ1-2	TRBV4-3	12	ASSQEGGNYGYT
TRBJ2-1	TRBV6-6	13	ASRKEAGVYNEQF
TRBJ1-1	TRBV19	11	ASDLTGGTEAF
TRBJ2-7	TRBV2	11	ATPRGRPREQY
TRBJ1-2	TRBV7-3	10	ASSPGGRGYT
TRBJ2-7	TRBV6-5	10	ASQGVGYEQY
TRBJ2-3	TRBV30	12	AWSEGGYTGTQY
TRBJ2-2	TRBV19	10	ASSIGTGELF
TRBJ1-1	TRBV7-6	9	ASRHTKEAF
TRBJ2-1	TRBV7-6	13	ASSLSTLAGDEQF
TRBJ1-1	TRBV25-1	14	ASTKGSGGMNTEAF
TRBJ1-1	TRBV6-2/TRBV6-3	11	ASSHPGSSEAF
TRBJ2-5	TRBV10-3	13	AISAPTEAGETQY
TRBJ1-5	TRBV7-2	11	ASSLGAQGPQH
TRBJ2-7	TRBV12-3/TRBV12-4	10	ASSLPPGEQY
TRBJ2-3	TRBV7-9	14	ASSQGTSASTDTQY
TRBJ1-4	TRBV6-1	14	ASSEARGQLNEKLF
TRBJ2-3	TRBV7-2	13	ASSPRGGVRDTQY
TRBJ2-7	TRBV15	13	ATSDRTSGTYEQY
TRBJ1-4	TRBV5-6	14	ASSPGQPTTNEKLF
TRBJ1-2	TRBV6-6	12	ASSRGTGGSGYT